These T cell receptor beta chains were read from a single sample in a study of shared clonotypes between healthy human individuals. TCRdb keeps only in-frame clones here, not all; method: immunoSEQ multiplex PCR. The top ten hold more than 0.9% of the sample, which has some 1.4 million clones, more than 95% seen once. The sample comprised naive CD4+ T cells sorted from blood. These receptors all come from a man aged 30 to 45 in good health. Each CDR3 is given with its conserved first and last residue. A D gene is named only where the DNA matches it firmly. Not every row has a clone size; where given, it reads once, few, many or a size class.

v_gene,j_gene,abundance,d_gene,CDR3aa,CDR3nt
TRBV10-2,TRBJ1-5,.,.,CASSEGGRNQPQHF,TGCGCCAGCAGTGAAGGGGGGCGCAATCAGCCCCAGCATTTT
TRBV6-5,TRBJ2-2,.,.,CASSSDTLKLIF,TGTGCCAGCAGCTCGGACACGTTGAAATTGATTTTT
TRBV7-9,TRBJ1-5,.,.,CASSLAHEGQPQHF,TGTGCCAGCAGCTTAGCCCATGAGGGGCAGCCCCAGCATTTT
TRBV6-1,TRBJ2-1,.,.,CASSRPRSEQFF,TGTGCCAGCAGTCGGCCTAGAAGTGAGCAGTTCTTC
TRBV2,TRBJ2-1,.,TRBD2,CASSERTSGSYSGNEQFF,TGTGCCAGCAGTGAACGGACTAGCGGGAGTTACTCGGGCAATGAGCAGTTCTTC
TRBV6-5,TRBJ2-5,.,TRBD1,CASTRTGTGTQYF,TGTGCCAGCACCCGGACAGGCACGGGGACCCAGTACTTC
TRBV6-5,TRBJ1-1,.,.,CASSVSSNTEAFF,TGTGCCAGCAGCGTCAGTTCGAACACTGAAGCTTTCTTT
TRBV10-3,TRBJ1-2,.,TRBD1,CAISNGRGQGNYGYTF,TGTGCCATCAGTAACGGGCGTGGACAGGGTAACTATGGCTACACCTTC
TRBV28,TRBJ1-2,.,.,CASSLYRGRFNYGYTF,TGTGCCAGCAGTTTATATCGGGGGCGTTTCAACTATGGCTACACCTTC
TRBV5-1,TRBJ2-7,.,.,CASSGGSSSYEQYF,TGCGCCAGCAGCGGCGGGTCGTCCTCCTACGAGCAGTACTTC
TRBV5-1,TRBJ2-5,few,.,CASSLGNQETQYF,TGCGCCAGCAGCTTGGGAAACCAAGAGACCCAGTACTTC
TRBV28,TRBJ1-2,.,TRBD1,CASRSTGGAFYGYTF,TGTGCCAGCAGGTCTACAGGGGGCGCGTTCTATGGCTACACCTTC